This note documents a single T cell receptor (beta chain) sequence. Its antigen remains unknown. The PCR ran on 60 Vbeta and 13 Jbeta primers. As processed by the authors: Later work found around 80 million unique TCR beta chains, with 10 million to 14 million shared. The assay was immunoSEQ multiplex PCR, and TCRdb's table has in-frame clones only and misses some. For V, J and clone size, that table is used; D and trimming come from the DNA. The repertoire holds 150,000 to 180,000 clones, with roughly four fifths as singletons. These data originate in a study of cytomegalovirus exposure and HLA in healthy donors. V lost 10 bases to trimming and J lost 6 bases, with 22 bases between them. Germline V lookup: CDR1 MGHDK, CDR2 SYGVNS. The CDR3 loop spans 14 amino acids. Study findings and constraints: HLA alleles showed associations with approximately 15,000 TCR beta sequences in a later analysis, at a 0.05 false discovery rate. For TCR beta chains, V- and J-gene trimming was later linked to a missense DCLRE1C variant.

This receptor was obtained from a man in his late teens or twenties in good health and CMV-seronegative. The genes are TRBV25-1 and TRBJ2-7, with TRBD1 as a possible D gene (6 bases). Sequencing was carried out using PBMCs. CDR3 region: CATQNRALLSEQYF. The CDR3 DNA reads TGTGCCACCCAGAACAGGGCTCTGCTGTCCGAGCAGTACTTC.